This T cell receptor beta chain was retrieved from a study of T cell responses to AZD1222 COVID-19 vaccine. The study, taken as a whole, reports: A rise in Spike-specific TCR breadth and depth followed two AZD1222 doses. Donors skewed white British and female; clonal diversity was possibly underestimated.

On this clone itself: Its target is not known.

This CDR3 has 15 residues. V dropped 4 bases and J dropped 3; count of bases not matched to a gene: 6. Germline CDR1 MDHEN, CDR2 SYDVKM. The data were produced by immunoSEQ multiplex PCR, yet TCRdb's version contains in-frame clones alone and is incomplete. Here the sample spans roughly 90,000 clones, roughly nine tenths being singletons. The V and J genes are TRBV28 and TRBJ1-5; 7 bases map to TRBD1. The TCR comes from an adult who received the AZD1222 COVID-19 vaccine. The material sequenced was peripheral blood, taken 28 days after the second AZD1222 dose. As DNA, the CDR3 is TGTGCCAGCAGTTCGACAGGGAGAGTCAATCAGCCCCAGCATTTT. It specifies CASSSTGRVNQPQHF.